This record concerns one T cell receptor beta chain sequence. Its antigen is still unknown. Qualities for individual bases were not recorded, and no much larger clone is one base off. The data originate from a study of blood T cells in healthy people across ages (dated by TCRdb to between 2014 and 2017). For the wider study: In model experiments, template switching captured roughly one uniquely barcoded TCR beta cDNA molecule for every two T cells. To track age-related changes in TCR beta repertoire diversity, the study relied on deep sequencing normalized with unique cDNA molecular identifiers. The donors were divided into four age groups: young (average around 16 years), middle-aged (over 35), aged (62) and long-lived (roughly 82). Two additional independent replicas of 1 million unique cDNA reads from the same blood draw were analyzed for two donors (one aged 18 to 30 and one aged 80 or older). Overall results and qualifications from the work: Compared with the aged group, more naive CD4+ T cells, fewer expanded clones and increased TCR diversity were shown by the long-lived group, suggesting age selection. There was a strong correlation between observed TCR beta diversity and the percentage of naive T cells measured by flow cytometry. The CMV infection status of donors was not known, potentially confounding age-related changes in expanded clonotypes. Observed TCR beta diversity per million T cells fell roughly linearly with age, and a significant reduction was already apparent by age about 38. Since profiling was done on bulk unsorted PBMCs, naive and antigen-experienced compartments could not be conclusively compared. Total diversity estimates from one million sequenced T cells were considered lower bounds and underestimates.

Donors were about 36 systemically healthy Caucasian individuals from Russia aged 6 to 90 years. Each donor gave around 9 milliliters of peripheral blood, collected into EDTA-treated Vacutainer tubes. Ficoll-Paque density-gradient centrifugation was used to isolate PBMCs, with at least 6.5 million per sample. Total RNA, at least 6 micrograms per sample, was extracted from PBMCs with Trizol reagent. For every donor, an aliquot of PBMCs went through flow cytometry to measure the percentages of naive CD45RAhigh/CD27high T cells. CDR1 is given as SGDLS and CDR2 as YYNGEE, both from the germline V gene. V lost 3 bases and J lost 4 bases; the stretch between them is 8 bases long. The CDR3 has 13 amino acids, counting the end cysteine and phenylalanine. The retained sequence is limited to the CDR3, 39 bases, with the frame set at the first base. Receptor amplification or capture employed 5' RACE. The sequencing machine was an Illumina HiSeq 2500. A second roughly 7 to 11 cycle PCR used a sample-barcoded 5' primer and a J-beta primer mix. Each TCR beta cDNA molecule received a unique molecular identifier from a template-switch 5' adaptor carrying 12 random nucleotides. Each sample yielded at least 2.5 million CDR3-containing paired-end reads. The Mint cDNA synthesis kit, primed by a TRBC-specific oligonucleotide, was used to synthesize first-strand cDNA from all RNA. After uracil-DNA glycosylase treatment, a first 18-cycle PCR used universal primers M1SS and BC2_uni_R on all cDNA. Processing in the source paper ran as follows. For normalization, 1 million high-quality reads were randomly selected from each sample, with every read carrying a distinct molecular identifier. Instead of being binned into consensus sequences, reads that shared molecular identifiers were thrown out. MiTCR, run with a Q25 quality threshold and the strictest error-elimination algorithm, handled CDR3 identification, clonotype clustering and error correction. A nonparametric unseen species model with Euler transformation was used to estimate lower-bound total TCR beta diversity. In TCRdb, the public reads were trimmed at Q25 with fastp and aligned with MiXCR, with productive beta chains retained. Rows merge per CDR3 protein into single entries with the most common DNA and genes. TCRdb's processing, not the authors', yielded these V and J calls. Across this sample there are about 800,000 distinct CDR3 sequences, with 20% to 25% seen only once. Approximately 4% of the sample lies in the top ten.

The same sample was also used in a study of T cells of mothers and their children. As that second study puts it: Nine systemically healthy Caucasian individuals served as donors, namely three mothers together with their six children. cDNA synthesis consumed the entire amount of extracted RNA, loaded at about 1.5 ug RNA in each 15 ul reaction. In the second PCR, the M1S primer added sample barcodes and 2-4 random nucleotides. Over 9.5 million TCR beta CDR3 reads were obtained for each mother, and 2.5 million to 3 million reads were obtained for each child. Thymic selection similarly shapes TCR recombination output in related and unrelated pairs, with minor effect from inherited differences. Related mother-child pairs always showed normalized repertoire overlap that was slightly higher than in unrelated mother-child pairs, though the difference was never significant. With a sensitivity of about 100 clones per million clonotypes, no persistent microchimeric T cell clones were detected. Deep NGS was used in the study to compare the TCR beta repertoires of mothers and children and to look for features that separate related mother-child pairs from unrelated individuals. On average, the children were approximately 11 +/- 4 years old, while the mothers were roughly 40 +/- 4 years old. Libraries were sequenced on Illumina HiSeq 2000 with 100+100 nt paired-end reads after adapter ligation with NEBNext reagents. To prevent cross-contamination, the mother and child libraries were prepared a month apart and were sequenced in separate runs. For each donor, between 500,000 and 2,000,000 distinct TCR beta clonotypes were identified. Naive TCR beta clonotypes were estimated from low-frequency clonotypes matched to each donor's FACS-determined naive share, without sorting.

Sequencing input: blood. The sequence derives from a boy aged 5-17 years in good health. The sequence joins TRBV9 to TRBJ2-1, with no D gene named confidently. The CDR3 corresponds to CASSGSTYNEQFF. The nucleotide sequence reads as follows: TGTGCCAGCAGCGGGTCCACTTACAATGAGCAGTTCTTC.